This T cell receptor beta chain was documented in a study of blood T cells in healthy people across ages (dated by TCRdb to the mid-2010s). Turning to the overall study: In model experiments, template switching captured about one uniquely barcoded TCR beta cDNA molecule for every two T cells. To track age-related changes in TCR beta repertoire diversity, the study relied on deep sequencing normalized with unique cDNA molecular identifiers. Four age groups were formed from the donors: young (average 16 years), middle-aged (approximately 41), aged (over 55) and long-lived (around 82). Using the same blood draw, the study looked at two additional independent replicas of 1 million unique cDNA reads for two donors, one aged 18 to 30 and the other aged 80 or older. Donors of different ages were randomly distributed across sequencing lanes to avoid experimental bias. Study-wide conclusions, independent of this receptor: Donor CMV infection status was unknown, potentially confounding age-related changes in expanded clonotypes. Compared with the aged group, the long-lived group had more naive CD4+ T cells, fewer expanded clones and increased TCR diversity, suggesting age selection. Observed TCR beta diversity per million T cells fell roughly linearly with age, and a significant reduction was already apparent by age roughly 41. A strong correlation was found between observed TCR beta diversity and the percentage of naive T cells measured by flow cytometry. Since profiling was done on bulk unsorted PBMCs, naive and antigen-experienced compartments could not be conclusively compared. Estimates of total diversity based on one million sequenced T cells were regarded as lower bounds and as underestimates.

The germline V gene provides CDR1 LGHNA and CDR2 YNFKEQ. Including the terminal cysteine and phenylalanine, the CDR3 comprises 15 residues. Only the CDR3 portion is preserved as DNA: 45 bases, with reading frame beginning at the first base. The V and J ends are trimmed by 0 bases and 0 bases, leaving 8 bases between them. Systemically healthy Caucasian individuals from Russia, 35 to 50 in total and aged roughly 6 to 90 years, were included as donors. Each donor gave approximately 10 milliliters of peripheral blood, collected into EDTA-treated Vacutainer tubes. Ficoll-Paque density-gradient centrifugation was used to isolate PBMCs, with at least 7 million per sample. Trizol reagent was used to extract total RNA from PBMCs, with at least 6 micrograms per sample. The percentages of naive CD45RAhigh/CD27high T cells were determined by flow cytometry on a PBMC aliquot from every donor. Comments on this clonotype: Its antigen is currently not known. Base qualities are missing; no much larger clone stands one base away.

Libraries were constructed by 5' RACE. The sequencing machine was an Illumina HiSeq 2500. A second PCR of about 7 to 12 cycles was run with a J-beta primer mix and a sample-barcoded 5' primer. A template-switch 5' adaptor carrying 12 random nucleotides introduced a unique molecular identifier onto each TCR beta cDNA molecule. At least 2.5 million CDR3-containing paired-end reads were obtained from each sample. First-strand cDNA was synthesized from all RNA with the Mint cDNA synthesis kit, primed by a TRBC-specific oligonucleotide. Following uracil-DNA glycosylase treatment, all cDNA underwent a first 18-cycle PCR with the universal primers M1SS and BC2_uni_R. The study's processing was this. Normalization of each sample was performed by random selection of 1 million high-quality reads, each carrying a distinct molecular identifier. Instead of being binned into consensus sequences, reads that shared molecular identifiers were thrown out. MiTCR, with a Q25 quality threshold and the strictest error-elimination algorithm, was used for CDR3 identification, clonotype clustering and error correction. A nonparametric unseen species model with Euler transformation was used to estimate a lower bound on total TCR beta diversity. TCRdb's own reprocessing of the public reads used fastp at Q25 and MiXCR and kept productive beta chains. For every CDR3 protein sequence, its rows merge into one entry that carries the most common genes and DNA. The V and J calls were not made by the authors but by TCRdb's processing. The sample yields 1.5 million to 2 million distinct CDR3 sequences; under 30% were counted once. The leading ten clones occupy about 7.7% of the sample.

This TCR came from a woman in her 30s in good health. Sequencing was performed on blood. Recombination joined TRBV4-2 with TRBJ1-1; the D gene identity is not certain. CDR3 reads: CASSQDLGMNTEAFF. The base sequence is TGTGCCAGCAGCCAAGACCTAGGGATGAACACTGAAGCTTTCTTT.